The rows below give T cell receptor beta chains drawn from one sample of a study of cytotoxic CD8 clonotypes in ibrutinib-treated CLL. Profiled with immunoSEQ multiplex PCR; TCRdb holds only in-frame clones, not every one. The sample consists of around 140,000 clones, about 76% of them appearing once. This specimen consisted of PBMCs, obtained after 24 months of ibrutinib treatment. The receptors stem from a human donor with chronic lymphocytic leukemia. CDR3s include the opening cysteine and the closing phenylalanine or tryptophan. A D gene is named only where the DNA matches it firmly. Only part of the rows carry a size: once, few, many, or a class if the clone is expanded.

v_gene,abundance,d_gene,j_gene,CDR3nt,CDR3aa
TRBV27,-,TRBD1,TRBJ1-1,TGTGCCAGCAGTTTATGGTCTGGGACAGGGATGAACACTGAAGCTTTCTTT,CASSLWSGTGMNTEAFF
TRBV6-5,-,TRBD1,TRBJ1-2,TGTGCCAGCAGTTACGGGGCGACAGGGAGCTATGGCTACACCTTC,CASSYGATGSYGYTF
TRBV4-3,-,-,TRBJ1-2,TGCGCCAGCAGCCCCACGAGCCATGATTATGGCTACACCTTC,CASSPTSHDYGYTF
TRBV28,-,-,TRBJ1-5,TGTGCCAGCAGCCCACCGGGACCCAATCAGCCCCAGCATTTT,CASSPPGPNQPQHF
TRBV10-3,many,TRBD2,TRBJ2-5,TGTGCCATCAGTGAGCAAGGGCGGGAGGGGGAGACCCAGTACTTC,CAISEQGREGETQYF
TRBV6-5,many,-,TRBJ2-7,TGTGCCAGCAGTCCTACCCCCTACGAGCAGTACTTC,CASSPTPYEQYF
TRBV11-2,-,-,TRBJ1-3,TGTGCCAGCAGCTCCTACCGGCAGAGCTCTGGAAACACCATATATTTT,CASSSYRQSSGNTIYF
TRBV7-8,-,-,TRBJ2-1,TGTGCCAGCAGCCCGGACGAGAATGAGCAGTTCTTC,CASSPDENEQFF
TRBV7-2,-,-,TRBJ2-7,TGTGCCAGCAGCCCTAGGGACGCTTGGGGCTACGAGCAGTACTTC,CASSPRDAWGYEQYF
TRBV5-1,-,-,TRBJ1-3,TGCGCCAGCAGCTCCACCGGGACATCCGTTTACTCTGGAAACACCATATATTTT,CASSSTGTSVYSGNTIYF
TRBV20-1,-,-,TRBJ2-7,TGCCCCCCCGGCGGGTCCTACGAGCAGTACTTC,CPPGGSYEQYF
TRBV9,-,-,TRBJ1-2,TGTGCCAGCAGCGTAGGGGGTGGGGATTATAACTATGGCTACACCTTC,CASSVGGGDYNYGYTF
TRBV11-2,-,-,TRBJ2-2,TGTGCCAGCAGGGTCCCGGGCCAGAACACCGGGGAGCTGTTTTTT,CASRVPGQNTGELFF
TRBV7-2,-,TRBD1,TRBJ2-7,TGTGCCAGCAGCTTCCGGGACAGACACGAGCAGTACTTC,CASSFRDRHEQYF